This TCR delta chain came from a study of gamma-delta T cells after stem cell transplantation. TCRdb redid the clone calls on the RT-PCR reads with CATT. Counted here are a few thousand delta-chain clones, just over 20% occurring once; the ten biggest clones make up 20% to 30%. This CDR3 is 27 amino acids long. Germline CDR1 reads TSWWSYY; CDR2 reads QGS. The V segment lost 0 bases and the J segment 0 bases; nucleotides outside the gene matches: 37. This clone has more than one count but fewer than ten. The J gene is TRDJ1, the V gene TRDV1; 7 nucleotides line up with TRDD3. The sample comprised gamma-delta T cells. The sequence derives from a human donor. It is not recorded whose cells these are; they may come from a transplant donor. CDR3 coding DNA: TGTGCTCTTGGGGAACTAGAGGTAGAGGTCCCCTGCGACATACTGGGGACAGACCCCGAGTACACCGATAAACTCATCTTT. Translation: CALGELEVEVPCDILGTDPEYTDKLIF.